This TCR beta chain was captured by sequencing in a study of control samples from healthy donors and cancer patients. CDR1 and CDR2 (germline): SGHTA, FQGNSA. This CDR3 region has 8 residues. The assay was immunoSEQ multiplex PCR, and TCRdb's table has in-frame clones only and misses some. The top ten clones hold approximately 7.6% of a sample with around 96,000 clones, 93% of them seen once. This clone was seen a handful of times. The specimen was blood. This clonotype was sampled from a man in his late teens or twenties in good health. J is TRBJ2-5 and V is TRBV7-2; D not resolved. The CDR3 here is CISGTQYF. The CDR3 nucleotides are TGTATTTCAGGGACCCAGTACTTC.